This T cell receptor (beta chain) was identified in a study of cytomegalovirus exposure and HLA in healthy donors. Study details: Earlier sequencing of some 170 million T cells yielded about 120 million unique TCR beta sequences.

Concerning this clone: Its specificity is not known.

Whole-study results and caveats: The study found most TCR sequences rare, yet found some public TCRs in many donors.

PCR amplification relied on 60 Vbeta primers (plus 13 Jbeta primers). Generated by immunoSEQ multiplex PCR, the TCRdb table keeps only in-frame clones and is missing some. The sample has approximately 150,000 clones, approximately 80% seen once; the top ten hold approximately 6%. The V and J ends lost 4 bases and 1 base, in that order; junction bases with no gene match: 7. This CDR3 has 15 amino acids. The germline V gene has CDR1 SGHDT and CDR2 YYEEEE. Specimen: PBMCs. This TCR was sampled from a man aged 25 to 40 in good health and CMV-seropositive. The chain carries TRBV5-6 and TRBJ1-1; TRBD1 matches 7 bases. The CDR3 spells CASSQPTGANTEAFF. CDR3 coding DNA: TGTGCCAGCAGCCAACCCACAGGGGCGAACACTGAAGCTTTCTTT.